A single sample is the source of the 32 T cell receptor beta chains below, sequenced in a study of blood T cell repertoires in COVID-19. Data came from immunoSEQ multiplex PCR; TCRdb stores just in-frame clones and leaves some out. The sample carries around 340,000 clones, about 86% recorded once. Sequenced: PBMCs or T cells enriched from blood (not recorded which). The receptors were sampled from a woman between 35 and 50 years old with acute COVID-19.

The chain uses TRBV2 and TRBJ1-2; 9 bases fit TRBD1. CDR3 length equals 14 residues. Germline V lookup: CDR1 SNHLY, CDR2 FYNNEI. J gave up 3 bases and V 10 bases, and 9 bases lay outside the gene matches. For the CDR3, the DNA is TGTGCCATATACCGGGACAGGGAAGACTATGGCTACACCTTC. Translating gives CAIYRDREDYGYTF.

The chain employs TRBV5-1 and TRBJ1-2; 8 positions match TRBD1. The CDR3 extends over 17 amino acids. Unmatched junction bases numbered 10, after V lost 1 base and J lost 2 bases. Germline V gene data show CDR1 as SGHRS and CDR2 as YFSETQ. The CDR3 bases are TGCGCCAGCAGCTTGACCCCAGCAGGGGGCCCCAACTATGGCTACACCTTC. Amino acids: CASSLTPAGGPNYGYTF.

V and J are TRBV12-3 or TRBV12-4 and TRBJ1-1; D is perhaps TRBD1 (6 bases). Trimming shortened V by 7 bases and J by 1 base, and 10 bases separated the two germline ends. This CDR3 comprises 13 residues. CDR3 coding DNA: TGTGCCAGCACCTTACAGGGGAACACTGAAGCTTTCTTT. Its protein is CASTLQGNTEAFF.

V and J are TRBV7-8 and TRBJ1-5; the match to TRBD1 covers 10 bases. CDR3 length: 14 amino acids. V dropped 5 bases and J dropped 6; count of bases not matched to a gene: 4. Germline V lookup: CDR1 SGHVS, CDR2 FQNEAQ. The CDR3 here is CASSQGQGVQPQHF. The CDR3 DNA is TGTGCCAGCAGCCAAGGACAGGGGGTTCAGCCCCAGCATTTT. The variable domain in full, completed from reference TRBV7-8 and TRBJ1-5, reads GAGVSQSPRYKVAKRGQDVALRCDPISGHVSLFWYQQALGQGPEFLTYFQNEAQLDKSGLPSDRFFAERPEGSVSTLKIQRTQQEDSAVYLCASSQGQGVQPQHFGDGTRLSIL.

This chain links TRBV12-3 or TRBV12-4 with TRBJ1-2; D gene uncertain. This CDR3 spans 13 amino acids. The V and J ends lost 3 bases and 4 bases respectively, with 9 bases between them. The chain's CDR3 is CASSFRGSYGYTF. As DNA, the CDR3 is TGTGCCAGCAGTTTTCGGGGTTCCTATGGCTACACCTTC.

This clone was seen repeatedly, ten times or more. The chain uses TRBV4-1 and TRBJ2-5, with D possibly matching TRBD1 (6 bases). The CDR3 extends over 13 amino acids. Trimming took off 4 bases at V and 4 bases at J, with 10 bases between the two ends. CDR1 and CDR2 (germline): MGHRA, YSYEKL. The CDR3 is CASSRGGVETQYF. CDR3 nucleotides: TGCGCCAGCAGCCGAGGGGGAGTAGAGACCCAGTACTTC.

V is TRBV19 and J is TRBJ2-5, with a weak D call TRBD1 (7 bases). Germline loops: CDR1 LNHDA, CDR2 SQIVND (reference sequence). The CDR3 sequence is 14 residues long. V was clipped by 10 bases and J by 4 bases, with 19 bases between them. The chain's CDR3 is CATGGRGRGETQYF. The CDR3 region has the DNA TGTGCCACCGGGGGAAGGGGGCGCGGAGAGACCCAGTACTTC.

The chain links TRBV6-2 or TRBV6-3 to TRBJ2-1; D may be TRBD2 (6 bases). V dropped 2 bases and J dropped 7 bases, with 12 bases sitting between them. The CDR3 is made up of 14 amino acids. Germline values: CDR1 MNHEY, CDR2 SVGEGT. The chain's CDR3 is CASSYPARGNEQFF. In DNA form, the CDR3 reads TGTGCCAGCAGTTACCCGGCCCGGGGGAATGAGCAGTTCTTC.

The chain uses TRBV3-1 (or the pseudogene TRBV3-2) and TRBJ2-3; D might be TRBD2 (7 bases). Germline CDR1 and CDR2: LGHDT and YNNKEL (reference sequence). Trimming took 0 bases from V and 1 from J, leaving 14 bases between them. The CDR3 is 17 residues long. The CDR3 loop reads CASSQDRGGLRTDTQYF. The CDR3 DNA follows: TGTGCCAGCAGCCAAGACAGGGGAGGGCTTCGCACAGATACGCAGTATTTT.

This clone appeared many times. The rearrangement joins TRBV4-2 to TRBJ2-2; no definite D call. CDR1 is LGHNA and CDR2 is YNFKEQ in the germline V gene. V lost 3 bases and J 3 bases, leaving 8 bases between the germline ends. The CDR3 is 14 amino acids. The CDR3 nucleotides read TGTGCCAGCAGCCACGGGTCGGACACCGGGGAGCTGTTTTTT. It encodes CASSHGSDTGELFF.

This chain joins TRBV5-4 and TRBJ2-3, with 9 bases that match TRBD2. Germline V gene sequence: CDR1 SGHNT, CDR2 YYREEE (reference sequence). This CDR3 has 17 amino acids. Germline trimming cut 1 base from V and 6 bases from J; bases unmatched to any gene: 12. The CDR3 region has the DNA TGTGCCAGCAGCTTGCGTCGGGCGGGAGGGCCCTCGGATACGCAGTATTTT. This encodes CASSLRRAGGPSDTQYF.

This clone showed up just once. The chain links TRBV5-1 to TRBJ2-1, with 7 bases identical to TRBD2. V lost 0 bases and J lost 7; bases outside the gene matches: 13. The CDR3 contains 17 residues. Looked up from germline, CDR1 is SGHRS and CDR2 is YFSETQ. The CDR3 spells CASSLVYREREANEQFF. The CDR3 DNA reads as TGCGCCAGCAGCTTGGTGTACCGGGAGCGGGAAGCTAATGAGCAGTTCTTC.

The CDR3 bases are TGTGCCAGCAGCCAATATAGCGGCCCCCAAGAGACCCAGTACTTC. Translated: CASSQYSGPQETQYF. The chain links TRBV14 to TRBJ2-5, with D possibly TRBD2 on 6 matching bases. This CDR3 comprises 15 residues. The V end was cut by 2 bases, the J end by 1 base, with 11 bases between. From germline, CDR1 is SGHDN and CDR2 FVKESK.

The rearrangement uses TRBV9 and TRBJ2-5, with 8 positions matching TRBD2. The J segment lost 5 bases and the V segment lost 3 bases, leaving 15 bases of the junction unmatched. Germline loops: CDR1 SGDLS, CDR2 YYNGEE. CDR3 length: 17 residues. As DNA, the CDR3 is TGTGCCAGCAGCGGGGTAGGAAATAGCGGGGATAAGGAGACCCAGTACTTC. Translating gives CASSGVGNSGDKETQYF.

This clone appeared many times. This CDR3 is CASSFGLRSSGHPSNQPQHF. The CDR3 DNA follows: TGTGCCAGCAGTTTTGGTTTGCGAAGCTCGGGACACCCCAGCAATCAGCCCCAGCATTTT. The gene calls are TRBV6-2 or TRBV6-3 and TRBJ1-5, with D perhaps matching TRBD1 (6 bases). CDR3 size: 20 residues. Trimming shortened V by 4 bases and J by 1 base, and 26 bases separated the two germline ends. Germline values: CDR1 MNHEY, CDR2 SVGEGT.

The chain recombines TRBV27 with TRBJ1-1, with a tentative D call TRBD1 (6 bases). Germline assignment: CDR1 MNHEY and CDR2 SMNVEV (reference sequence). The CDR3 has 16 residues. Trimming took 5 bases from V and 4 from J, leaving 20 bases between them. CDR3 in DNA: TGTGCCAGCAGTGAATTACAGGGTCGGAGGATCACTGAAGCTTTCTTT. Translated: CASSELQGRRITEAFF.

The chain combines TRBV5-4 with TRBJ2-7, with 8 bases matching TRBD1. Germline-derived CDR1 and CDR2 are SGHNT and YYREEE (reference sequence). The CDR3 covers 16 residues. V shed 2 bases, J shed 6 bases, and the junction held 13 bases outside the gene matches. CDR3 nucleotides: TGTGCCAGCAGCTTAAATTATCAGGGGGCGTCTGGCGAGCAGTACTTC. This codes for CASSLNYQGASGEQYF.

The chain's CDR3 is CASSQEAGGNQPQHF. Here the CDR3 DNA reads TGTGCCAGCAGCCAAGAGGCAGGGGGCAATCAGCCCCAGCATTTT. The chain links TRBV3-1 (or the pseudogene TRBV3-2) to TRBJ1-5, with D maybe TRBD1 (6 bases). Germline assignment: CDR1 LGHDT and CDR2 YNNKEL (reference sequence). The CDR3 has 15 amino acids. Trimming shortened V by 0 bases and J by 2 bases, and 8 bases separated the two germline ends.

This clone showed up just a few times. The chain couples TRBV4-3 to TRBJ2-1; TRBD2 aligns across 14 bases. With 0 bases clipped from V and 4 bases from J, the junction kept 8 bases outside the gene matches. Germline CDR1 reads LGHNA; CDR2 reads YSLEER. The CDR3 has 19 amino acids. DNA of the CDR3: TGCGCCAGCAGCCAAGAGTCGGGGACTAGCGGGGGATCTTACAATGAGCAGTTCTTC. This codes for CASSQESGTSGGSYNEQFF.

CDR3 region: CASSYVTGGEQYF. The CDR3 region has the DNA TGTGCCAGCAGTTACGTCACGGGGGGCGAGCAGTACTTC. The chain has TRBV6-2 or TRBV6-3 and TRBJ2-7; 7 bases map to TRBD2. J lost 6 bases, V lost 2 bases, and 4 bases had no gene match. The CDR3 consists of 13 residues. Per the germline V gene, CDR1 is MNHEY and CDR2 is SVGEGT.

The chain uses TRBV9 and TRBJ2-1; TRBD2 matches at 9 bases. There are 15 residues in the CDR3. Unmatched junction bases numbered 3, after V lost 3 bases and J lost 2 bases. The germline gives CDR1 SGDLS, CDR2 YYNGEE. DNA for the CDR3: TGTGCCAGCAGCGCGACTAGCGGCGCCTACAATGAGCAGTTCTTC. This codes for CASSATSGAYNEQFF.

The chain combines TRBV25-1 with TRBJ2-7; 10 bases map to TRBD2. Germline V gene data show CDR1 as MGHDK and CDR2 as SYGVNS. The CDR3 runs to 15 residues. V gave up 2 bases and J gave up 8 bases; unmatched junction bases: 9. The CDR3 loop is CASSEGFGTSVKQYF. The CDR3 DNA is TGTGCCAGCAGTGAAGGCTTCGGGACTAGCGTAAAGCAGTACTTC.

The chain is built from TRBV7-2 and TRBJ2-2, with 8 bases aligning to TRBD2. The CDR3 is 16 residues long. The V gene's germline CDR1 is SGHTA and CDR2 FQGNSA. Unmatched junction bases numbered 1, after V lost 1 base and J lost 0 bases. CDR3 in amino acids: CASSLDGRANTGELFF. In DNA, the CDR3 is TGTGCCAGCAGCTTAGACGGGAGGGCGAACACCGGGGAGCTGTTTTTT.

The CDR3 reads CASSRDTPTYEQYF. As DNA, the CDR3 is TGTGCCAGCAGCCGAGATACCCCTACCTACGAGCAGTACTTC. The chain has TRBV3-1 (or the pseudogene TRBV3-2) and TRBJ2-7; D is ambiguous. Per germline, CDR1 LGHDT and CDR2 YNNKEL (reference sequence). The CDR3 runs 14 residues. V lost 4 bases and J 2 bases, leaving 12 bases between the germline ends.

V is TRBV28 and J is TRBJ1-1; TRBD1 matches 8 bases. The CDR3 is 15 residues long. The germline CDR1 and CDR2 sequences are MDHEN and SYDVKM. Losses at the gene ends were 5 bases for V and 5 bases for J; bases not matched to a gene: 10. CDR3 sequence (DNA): TGTGCCAGCAGTCGAGACAGGGGATGGATGACTGAAGCTTTCTTT. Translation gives CASSRDRGWMTEAFF.

Here the CDR3 reads CASSKGVIGGYEQYF. The CDR3 nucleotides read TGTGCCAGCAGCAAAGGGGTGATCGGGGGCTACGAGCAGTACTTC. The V and J genes are TRBV6-6 and TRBJ2-7; the D gene is possibly TRBD2 (6 bases). Trimming shortened V by 6 bases and J by 3 bases, and 18 bases separated the two germline ends. Germline V gives CDR1 MNHNY, CDR2 SVGAGI (reference sequence). This CDR3 comprises 15 residues.

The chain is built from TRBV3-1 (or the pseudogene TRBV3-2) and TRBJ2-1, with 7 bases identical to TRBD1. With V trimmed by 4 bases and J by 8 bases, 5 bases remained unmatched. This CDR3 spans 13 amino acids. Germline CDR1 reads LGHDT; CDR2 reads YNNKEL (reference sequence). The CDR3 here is CASSPLGGYEQFF. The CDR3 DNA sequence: TGTGCCAGCAGCCCCTTAGGGGGCTATGAGCAGTTCTTC.

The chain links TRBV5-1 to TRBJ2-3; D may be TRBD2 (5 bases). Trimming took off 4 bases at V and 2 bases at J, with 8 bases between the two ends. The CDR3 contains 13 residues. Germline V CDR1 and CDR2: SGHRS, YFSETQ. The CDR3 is CASSRSDTDTQYF. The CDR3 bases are TGCGCCAGCAGCCGTAGCGACACAGATACGCAGTATTTT.

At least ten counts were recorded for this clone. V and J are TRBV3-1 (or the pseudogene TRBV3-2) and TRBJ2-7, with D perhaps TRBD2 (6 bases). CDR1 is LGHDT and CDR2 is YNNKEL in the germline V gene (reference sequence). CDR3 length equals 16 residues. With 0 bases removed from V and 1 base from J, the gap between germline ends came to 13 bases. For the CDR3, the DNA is TGTGCCAGCAGCCAAGATAAGGGGCGGGGATCCTACGAGCAGTACTTC. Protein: CASSQDKGRGSYEQYF.

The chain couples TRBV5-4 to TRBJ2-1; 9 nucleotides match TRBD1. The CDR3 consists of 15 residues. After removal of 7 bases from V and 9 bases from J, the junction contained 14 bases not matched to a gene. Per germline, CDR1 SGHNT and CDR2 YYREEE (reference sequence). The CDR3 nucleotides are TGTGCCAGCGCTGAAAAATTTGGGACAGGGAGTGAGCAGTTCTTC. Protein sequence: CASAEKFGTGSEQFF.

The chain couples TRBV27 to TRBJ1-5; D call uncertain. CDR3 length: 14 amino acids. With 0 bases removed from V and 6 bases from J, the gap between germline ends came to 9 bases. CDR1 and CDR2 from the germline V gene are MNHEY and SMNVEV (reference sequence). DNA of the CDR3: TGTGCCAGCAGTTTATCGTCCGGGAGTCAGCCCCAGCATTTT. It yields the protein CASSLSSGSQPQHF.

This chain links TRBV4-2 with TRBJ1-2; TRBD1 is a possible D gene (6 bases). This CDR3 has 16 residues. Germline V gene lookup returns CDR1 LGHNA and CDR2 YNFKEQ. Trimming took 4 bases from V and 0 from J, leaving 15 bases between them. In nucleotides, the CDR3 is TGTGCCAGCAGCCTCGGAAACAGGGTAGCTAACTATGGCTACACCTTC. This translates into CASSLGNRVANYGYTF.